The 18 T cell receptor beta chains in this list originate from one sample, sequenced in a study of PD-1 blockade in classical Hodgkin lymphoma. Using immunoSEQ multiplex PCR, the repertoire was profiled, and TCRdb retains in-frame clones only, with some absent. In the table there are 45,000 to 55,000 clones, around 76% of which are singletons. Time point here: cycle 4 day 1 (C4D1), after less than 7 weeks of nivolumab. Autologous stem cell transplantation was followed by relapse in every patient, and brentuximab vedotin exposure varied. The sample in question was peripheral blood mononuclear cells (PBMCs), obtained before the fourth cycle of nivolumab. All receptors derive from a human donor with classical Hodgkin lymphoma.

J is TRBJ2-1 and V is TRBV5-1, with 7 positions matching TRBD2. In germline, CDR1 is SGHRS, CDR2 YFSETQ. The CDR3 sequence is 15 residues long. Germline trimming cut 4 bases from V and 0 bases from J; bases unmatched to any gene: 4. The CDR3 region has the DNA TGCGCCAGCAGCCCAGCGGGAAGCTCCTACAATGAGCAGTTCTTC. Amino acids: CASSPAGSSYNEQFF.

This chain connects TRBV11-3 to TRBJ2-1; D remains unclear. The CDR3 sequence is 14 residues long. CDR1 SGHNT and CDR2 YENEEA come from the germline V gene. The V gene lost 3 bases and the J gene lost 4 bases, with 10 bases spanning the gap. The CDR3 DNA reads TGTGCCAGCAGCTTTATTCATGGGTACAATGAGCAGTTCTTC. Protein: CASSFIHGYNEQFF.

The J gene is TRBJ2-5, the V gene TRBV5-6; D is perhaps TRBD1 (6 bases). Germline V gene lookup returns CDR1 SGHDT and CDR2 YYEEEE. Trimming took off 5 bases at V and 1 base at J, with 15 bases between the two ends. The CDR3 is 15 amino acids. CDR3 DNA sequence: TGTGCCAGCAGTCCTGGGGGCGCAGGCCAAGAGACCCAGTACTTC. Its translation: CASSPGGAGQETQYF.

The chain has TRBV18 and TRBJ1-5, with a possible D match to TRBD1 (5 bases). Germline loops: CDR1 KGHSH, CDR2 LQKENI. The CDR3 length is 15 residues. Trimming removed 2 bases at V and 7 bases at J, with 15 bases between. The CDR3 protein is CASSPGSAGQQPQHF. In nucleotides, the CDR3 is TGTGCCAGCTCACCAGGGTCGGCAGGGCAACAGCCCCAGCATTTT.

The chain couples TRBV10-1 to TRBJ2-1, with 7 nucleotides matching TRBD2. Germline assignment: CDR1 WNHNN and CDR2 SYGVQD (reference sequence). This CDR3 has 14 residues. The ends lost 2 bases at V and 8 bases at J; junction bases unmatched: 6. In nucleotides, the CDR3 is TGCGCCAGCAGTGAGGGCGGGAGTCTGGATGAGCAGTTCTTC. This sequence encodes CASSEGGSLDEQFF.

The CDR3 is CASSESRLGPGEQFF. CDR3 DNA: TGTGCCAGCAGTGAATCGAGGCTAGGCCCCGGTGAGCAGTTCTTC. The chain joins TRBV2 to TRBJ2-1; D is unclear. Trimming shortened V by 2 bases and J by 9 bases, and 17 bases separated the two germline ends. Germline CDR1 SNHLY, CDR2 FYNNEI. The CDR3 runs to 15 residues.

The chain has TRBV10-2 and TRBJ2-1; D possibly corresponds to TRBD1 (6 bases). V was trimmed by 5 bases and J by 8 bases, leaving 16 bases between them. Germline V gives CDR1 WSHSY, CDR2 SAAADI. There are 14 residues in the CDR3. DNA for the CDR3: TGCGCCAGCAGTTTCCAGGACAGTAGTTATGAGCAGTTCTTC. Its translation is CASSFQDSSYEQFF.

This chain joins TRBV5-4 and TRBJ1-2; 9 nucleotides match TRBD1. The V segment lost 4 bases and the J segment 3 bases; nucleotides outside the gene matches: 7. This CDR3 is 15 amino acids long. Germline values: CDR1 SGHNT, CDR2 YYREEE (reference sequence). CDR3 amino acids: CASSQGDRGDYGYTF. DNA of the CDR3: TGTGCCAGCAGCCAAGGCGACAGGGGGGACTATGGCTACACCTTC. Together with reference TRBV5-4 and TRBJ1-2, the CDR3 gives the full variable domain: ETGVTQSPTHLIKTRGQQVTLRCSSQSGHNTVSWYQQALGQGPQFIFQYYREEENGRGNFPPRFSGLQFPNYSSELNVNALELDDSALYLCASSQGDRGDYGYTFGSGTRLTVV.

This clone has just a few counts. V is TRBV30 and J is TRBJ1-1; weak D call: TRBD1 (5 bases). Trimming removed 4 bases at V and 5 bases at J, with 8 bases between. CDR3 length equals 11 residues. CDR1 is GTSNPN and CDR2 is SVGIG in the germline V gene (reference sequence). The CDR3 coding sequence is TGTGCCTGGACAGGGTTTACTGAAGCTTTCTTT. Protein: CAWTGFTEAFF.

CDR3 amino acids: CASSGRDWYTDTQYF. As DNA, the CDR3 is TGTGCCAGCAGCGGTCGGGACTGGTACACAGATACGCAGTATTTT. The rearrangement links TRBV13 to TRBJ2-3, with D tentatively TRBD2 (6 bases). CDR1 and CDR2 (germline): PRHDT, FYEKMQ (reference sequence). The CDR3 is made up of 15 amino acids. Trimming removed 5 bases at V and 2 bases at J, with 14 bases between.

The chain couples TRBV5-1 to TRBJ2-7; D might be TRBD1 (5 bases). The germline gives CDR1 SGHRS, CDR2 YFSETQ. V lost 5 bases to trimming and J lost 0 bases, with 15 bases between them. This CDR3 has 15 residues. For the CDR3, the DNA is TGCGCCAGCAGTCCAAGGGGTATAAGCTCCTACGAGCAGTACTTC. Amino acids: CASSPRGISSYEQYF.

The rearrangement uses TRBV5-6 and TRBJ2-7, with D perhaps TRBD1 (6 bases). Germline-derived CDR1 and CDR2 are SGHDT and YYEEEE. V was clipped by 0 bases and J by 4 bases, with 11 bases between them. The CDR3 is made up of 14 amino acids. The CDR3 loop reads CASSLEQGRYEQYF. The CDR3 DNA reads TGTGCCAGCAGCTTGGAGCAGGGGCGTTACGAGCAGTACTTC.

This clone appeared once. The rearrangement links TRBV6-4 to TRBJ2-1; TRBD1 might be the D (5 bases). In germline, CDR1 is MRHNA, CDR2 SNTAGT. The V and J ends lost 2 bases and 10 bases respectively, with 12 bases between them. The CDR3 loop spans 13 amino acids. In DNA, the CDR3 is TGTGCCAGCAGTGACGTGGGGCTTGGGGAGCAGTTCTTC. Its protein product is CASSDVGLGEQFF.

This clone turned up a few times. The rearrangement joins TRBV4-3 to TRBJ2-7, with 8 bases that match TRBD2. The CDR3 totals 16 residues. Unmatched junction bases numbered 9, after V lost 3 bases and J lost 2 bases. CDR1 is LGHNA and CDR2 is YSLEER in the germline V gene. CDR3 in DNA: TGCGCCAGCAGCCAGGCCTTGGGACTAGGTGCCTACGAGCAGTACTTC. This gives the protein CASSQALGLGAYEQYF.

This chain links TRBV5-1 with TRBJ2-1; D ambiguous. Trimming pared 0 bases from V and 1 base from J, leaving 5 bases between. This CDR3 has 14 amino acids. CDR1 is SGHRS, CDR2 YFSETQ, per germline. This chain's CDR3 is CASSLDESYNEQFF. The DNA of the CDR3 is TGCGCCAGCAGCTTGGATGAGTCCTACAATGAGCAGTTCTTC.

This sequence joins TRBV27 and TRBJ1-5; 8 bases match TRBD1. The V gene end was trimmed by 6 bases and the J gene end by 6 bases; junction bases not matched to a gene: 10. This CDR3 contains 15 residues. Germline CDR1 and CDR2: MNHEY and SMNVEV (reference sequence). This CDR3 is CASSPIPGGFQPQHF. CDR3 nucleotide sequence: TGTGCCAGCAGCCCGATCCCAGGGGGCTTTCAGCCCCAGCATTTT.

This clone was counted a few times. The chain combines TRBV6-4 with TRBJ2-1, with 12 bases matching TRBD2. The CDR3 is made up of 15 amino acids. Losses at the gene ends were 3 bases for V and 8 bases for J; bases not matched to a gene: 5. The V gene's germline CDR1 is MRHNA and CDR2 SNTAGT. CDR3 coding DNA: TGTGCCAGCAGTGATGCTAGCGGGGGGGTTGATGAGCAGTTCTTC. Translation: CASSDASGGVDEQFF.

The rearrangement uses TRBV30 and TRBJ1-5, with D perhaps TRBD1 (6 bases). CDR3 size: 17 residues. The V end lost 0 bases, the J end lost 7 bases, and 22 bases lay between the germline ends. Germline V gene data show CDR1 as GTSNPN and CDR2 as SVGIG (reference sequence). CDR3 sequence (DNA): TGTGCCTGGAGTGTATGGGAAGATGGGGCAGGGGAGCAGCCCCAGCATTTT. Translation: CAWSVWEDGAGEQPQHF.